This T cell receptor beta chain was identified in a study of T cells in Graves' hyperthyroidism and ophthalmopathy. Germline values: CDR1 LGHDT, CDR2 YNNKEL (reference sequence). The CDR3 is 16 residues long. The source material, RNA transcripts, was used to amplify TCR beta CDR3 regions. The HTBI primer set drove a first-round RT-PCR of the TCR CDR3. MiXCR was run by TCRdb on the multiplex PCR reads, yielding one entry per CDR3 protein. The profile shows fewer than 450,000 distinct CDR3 sequences, approximately 18% of them singletons. Ophthalmopathy patients showed a Clinical Activity Score of at least 3, NOSPECS grade of at least 4 and duration under 3 months. For this clonotype: This may come from a read error, since a much larger clone is one base off.

Material for sequencing was blood. The chain recombines TRBV3-1 with TRBJ1-2, with TRBD1 identical over 8 bases. The receptor was isolated from a man younger than 30 with Graves' ophthalmopathy. CDR3 coding DNA: TGTGCCAGCAGCCAAGAAATGACAGGGGCTACGGAAGGCTGCACCTTC. Its translation is CASSQEMTGATEGCTF.